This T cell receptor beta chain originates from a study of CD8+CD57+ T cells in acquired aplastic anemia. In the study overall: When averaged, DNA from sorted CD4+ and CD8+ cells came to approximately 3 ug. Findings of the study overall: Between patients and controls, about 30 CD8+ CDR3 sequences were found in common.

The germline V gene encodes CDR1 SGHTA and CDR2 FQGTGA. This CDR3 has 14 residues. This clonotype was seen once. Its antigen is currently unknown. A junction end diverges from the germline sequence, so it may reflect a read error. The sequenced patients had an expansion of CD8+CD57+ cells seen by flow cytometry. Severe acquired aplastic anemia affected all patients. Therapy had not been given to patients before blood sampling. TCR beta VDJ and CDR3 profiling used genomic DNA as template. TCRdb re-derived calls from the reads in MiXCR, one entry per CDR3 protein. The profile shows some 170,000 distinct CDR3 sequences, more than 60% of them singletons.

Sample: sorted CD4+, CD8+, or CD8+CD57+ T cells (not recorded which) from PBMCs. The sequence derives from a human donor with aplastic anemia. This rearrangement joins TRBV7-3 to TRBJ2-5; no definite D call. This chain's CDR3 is CASSVNSRQETQYF. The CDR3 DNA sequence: TGTGCTAGCAGCGTGAACAGCAGGCAAGAGACCCAGTACTTC.